These 31 T cell receptor beta chains share one sample of origin, sequenced in a study of CD8 T cells in ankylosing spondylitis. General study findings and limits: What appeared characteristic of ankylosing spondylitis blood was a TCR beta motif of eight highly homologous variants.

These receptors' antigens are unknown. TCRdb called the 5' RACE reads again in MiXCR, with one record for every CDR3 protein. Found here are around 770,000 distinct CDR3 sequences, 15% to 20% of them singletons; the top ten hold under 20%. Sequenced: blood, either unsorted or a sorted T cell fraction (not recorded which). These receptors were collected from a male donor with ankylosing spondylitis.

This clonotype was seen repeatedly, ten times or more. V gene TRBV27 combines with J gene TRBJ2-3; D call uncertain. Germline values: CDR1 MNHEY, CDR2 SMNVEV (reference sequence). V was shortened by 5 bases and J by 3 bases, with 9 bases between the two germline ends. The CDR3 sequence is 13 residues long. CDR3 residues: CASSPSRTDTQYF. The CDR3 bases are TGTGCCAGCAGTCCGTCCAGGACAGATACGCAGTATTTT.

In this sample, this clonotype turned up many times. V and J are TRBV12-3 or TRBV12-4 and TRBJ2-1; TRBD2 agrees at 10 bases. The CDR3 loop spans 15 amino acids. J was trimmed by 4 bases and V by 4 bases; bases with no gene match: 4. CDR3 DNA sequence: TGTGCCAGCAGTTGGTTAGCGGGAGGTTACAATGAGCAGTTCTTC. Translated: CASSWLAGGYNEQFF.

The chain couples TRBV10-3 to TRBJ2-1; D gene ambiguous. The CDR3 runs 14 residues. Trimming removed 0 bases at V and 1 base at J, with 4 bases between. Germline CDR1 and CDR2: ENHRY and SYGVKD. CDR3 in DNA: TGTGCCATCAGTGAGTCGGAATCCTACAATGAGCAGTTCTTC. The encoded protein is CAISESESYNEQFF.

At least ten counts were recorded for this clonotype. The junction does not match germline at one end; this may be a read error. The V call is TRBV5-1, the J call TRBJ1-1; 7 bases match TRBD1. In germline, CDR1 is SGHRS, CDR2 YFSETQ. There are 15 residues in the CDR3. The CDR3: CASSLEGRGGTEAFF. As DNA, the CDR3 is TGTGCCAGCAGCTTAGAAGGCAGGGGGGGCACTGAAGCTTTCTTT.

This clonotype occurred a few times. The chain links TRBV15 to TRBJ1-4; D gene ambiguous. V dropped 2 bases and J dropped 13 bases, with 14 bases sitting between them. CDR1 is LNHNV and CDR2 is YYDKDF in the germline V gene (reference sequence). The CDR3 covers 13 residues. CDR3 DNA: TGTGCCACCAGCAGACCAGACCCCGGGTTACTGTTTTTT. Encoded protein: CATSRPDPGLLFF.

V and J are TRBV28 and TRBJ2-7, with 9 bases that match TRBD1. J lost 6 bases, V lost 8 bases, and 5 bases had no gene match. Germline V CDR1 and CDR2: MDHEN, SYDVKM. The CDR3 has 12 amino acids. CDR3 sequence (DNA): TGTGCCAGCCGGGACAGGGTTGGCGAGCAGTACTTC. Encoded protein: CASRDRVGEQYF.

The table lists this clonotype with a few counts. The CDR3 here is CATSREGFNEKLFF. DNA of the CDR3: TGTGCCACCAGCAGAGAGGGGTTTAATGAAAAACTGTTTTTT. The rearrangement joins TRBV15 to TRBJ1-4; D ambiguous. V shed 0 bases and J shed 4 bases, with 6 bases lying between them. Germline loops: CDR1 LNHNV, CDR2 YYDKDF (reference sequence). This CDR3 contains 14 residues.

This clonotype showed up just a few times. This sequence joins TRBV5-5 and TRBJ2-7; TRBD1 aligns across 9 bases. CDR3 length: 15 amino acids. The junction had 4 bases not matched to a gene; V was cut back by 3 bases and J by 0 bases. The germline CDR1 and CDR2 sequences are SGHKS and YYEKEE (reference sequence). The CDR3 nucleotides read TGTGCCAGCAGCTCGAGACAGGGGGGCTCCTACGAGCAGTACTTC. This gives the protein CASSSRQGGSYEQYF.

This clonotype was observed a few times. The chain combines TRBV4-1 with TRBJ1-2; D remains ambiguous. Germline values: CDR1 MGHRA, CDR2 YSYEKL. CDR3 length equals 15 residues. The ends were cut back, 3 bases at V and 8 bases at J, with 19 bases in the middle. CDR3 coding DNA: TGCGCCAGCAGCCAGCCATTGGCAAAACCCAAGGGCTACACCTTC. This translates into CASSQPLAKPKGYTF.

This clonotype was detected only a few times. The gene calls are TRBV15 and TRBJ2-7; no definite D call. Germline assignment: CDR1 LNHNV and CDR2 YYDKDF (reference sequence). With 0 bases removed from V and 5 bases from J, the gap between germline ends came to 14 bases. CDR3 length: 15 residues. In DNA form, the CDR3 reads TGTGCCACCAGCAGAGACATCGGGCGGTATCACGAGCAGTACTTC. This sequence encodes CATSRDIGRYHEQYF.

The J gene is TRBJ1-1, the V gene TRBV4-1; tentative D call: TRBD1 (5 bases). Trimming removed 0 bases from V and 10 bases from J, with 9 bases in between. The CDR3 extends over 12 amino acids. Germline V CDR1 and CDR2: MGHRA, YSYEKL. This chain's CDR3 is CASSQEGGGAFF. As DNA, the CDR3 is TGCGCCAGCAGCCAAGAGGGGGGAGGAGCTTTCTTT.

This clonotype occurred a few times. The V call is TRBV2, the J call TRBJ1-4; D may be TRBD1 (5 bases). Germline values: CDR1 SNHLY, CDR2 FYNNEI. With 6 bases removed from V and 8 bases from J, the gap between germline ends came to 13 bases. This CDR3 region has 13 residues. CDR3 amino acids: CASRAGQTEKLFF. As DNA, the CDR3 is TGTGCCAGCAGGGCGGGGCAGACGGAAAAACTGTTTTTT.

This clonotype has just a few counts. The CDR3 nucleotides are TGCGCCAGCACGGGGGGCCCCGGTCAGCCCCAGCATTTT. Protein: CASTGGPGQPQHF. The rearrangement joins TRBV10-2 to TRBJ1-5; D is perhaps TRBD1 (6 bases). Germline V gene sequence: CDR1 WSHSY, CDR2 SAAADI. Trimming removed 7 bases at V and 6 bases at J, with 13 bases between. The CDR3 totals 13 residues.

The chain joins TRBV7-3 to TRBJ1-1, with D possibly matching TRBD1 (6 bases). The germline CDR1 and CDR2 sequences are SGHTA and FQGTGA. The CDR3 runs 15 residues. V lost 7 bases and J 6 bases, leaving 21 bases between the germline ends. DNA of the CDR3: TGTGCCAGCATCAAGACAGGAACACCGTGGGCTGAAGCTTTCTTT. Amino acid sequence: CASIKTGTPWAEAFF.

The chain joins TRBV27 to TRBJ2-1; no reliable D call. The germline V and J ends were trimmed by 10 bases and 8 bases, with 6 bases remaining between them. CDR1 is MNHEY and CDR2 is SMNVEV in the germline V gene (reference sequence). This CDR3 has 9 amino acids. The DNA for the CDR3 is TGTGCCAACTCCTATGAGCAGTTCTTC. This gives the protein CANSYEQFF.

As DNA, the CDR3 is TGTGCCAGCAGCTTGGTCGGGGTTTCCAACTATGGCTACACCTTC. This gives the protein CASSLVGVSNYGYTF. The chain has TRBV5-5 and TRBJ1-2; D is unresolved. The V end lost 0 bases, the J end lost 2 bases, and 11 bases lay between the germline ends. The germline V gene encodes CDR1 SGHKS and CDR2 YYEKEE (reference sequence). The length of the CDR3 is 15 residues. Based on the CDR3 plus reference TRBV5-5 and TRBJ1-2, the full variable domain is DAGVTQSPTHLIKTRGQQVTLRCSPISGHKSVSWYQQVLGQGPQFIFQYYEKEERGRGNFPDRFSARQFPNYSSELNVNALLLGDSALYLCASSLVGVSNYGYTFGSGTRLTVV.

The rearrangement joins TRBV4-1 to TRBJ1-5; D unclear. V was trimmed by 0 bases and J by 2 bases, leaving 14 bases between them. The CDR3 is made up of 17 amino acids. The germline CDR1 and CDR2 sequences are MGHRA and YSYEKL. The CDR3 is CASSQEPDTNGNQPQHF. CDR3 DNA: TGCGCCAGCAGCCAAGAGCCCGACACAAATGGCAATCAGCCCCAGCATTTT.

The J gene is TRBJ2-3, the V gene TRBV27; no firm D call. Germline V gene sequence: CDR1 MNHEY, CDR2 SMNVEV (reference sequence). Trimming took off 6 bases at V and 6 bases at J, with 16 bases between the two ends. CDR3 length equals 14 residues. The CDR3 sequence: CASRQYSATDTQYF. CDR3 in DNA: TGTGCCAGCAGACAGTACTCGGCGACCGATACGCAGTATTTT.

The V call is TRBV7-8, the J call TRBJ2-3; the D call may be TRBD1 or TRBD2 (6 bases each). The CDR3 consists of 16 residues. Trimming shortened V by 1 base and J by 8 bases, and 19 bases separated the two germline ends. Germline CDR1 and CDR2: SGHVS and FQNEAQ. The CDR3, as DNA: TGTGCCAGCAGCTTAGTAACCCGGGGGCCGTGGTCTACGCAGTATTTT. This gives the protein CASSLVTRGPWSTQYF. Supplemented by reference TRBV7-8 and TRBJ2-3, the full variable domain reads GAGVSQSPRYKVAKRGQDVALRCDPISGHVSLFWYQQALGQGPEFLTYFQNEAQLDKSGLPSDRFFAERPEGSVSTLKIQRTQQEDSAVYLCASSLVTRGPWSTQYFGPGTRLTVL.

CDR3 in DNA: TGTGCCACCAGTGAAGGGACAGGGAATGAGCAGTTCTTC. Its protein is CATSEGTGNEQFF. This chain links TRBV24-1 with TRBJ2-1; the match to TRBD1 covers 9 bases. The CDR3 sequence is 13 residues long. J lost 7 bases, V lost 4 bases, and 1 base had no gene match. Germline-derived CDR1 and CDR2 are KGHDR and SFDVKD.

Points on this clonotype: Relative to the germline gene, one junction end is altered; a read error may explain this. The chain couples TRBV20-1 to TRBJ2-1, with D tentatively TRBD2 (5 bases). CDR1 is DFQATT, CDR2 SNEGSKA, per germline (reference sequence). This CDR3 is built from 15 residues. CDR3 sequence reads: CCARAALTDHSEQFF. CDR3 nucleotide sequence: TGCTGTGCTAGAGCGGCCCTGACCGACCACAGTGAGCAGTTCTTC.

This clonotype appeared a few times. For the CDR3, the DNA is TGTGCCAGCACCTCTAGCGGGGTCTGCTGGAATGAGCAGTTCTTC. It yields the protein CASTSSGVCWNEQFF. This chain joins TRBV25-1 and TRBJ2-1; 9 bases agree with TRBD2. The trim removed 7 bases at V and 7 bases at J, leaving 11 bases unmatched. Germline values: CDR1 MGHDK, CDR2 SYGVNS. This CDR3 spans 15 amino acids.

This sequence joins TRBV30 and TRBJ1-1; D is ambiguous. V was cut by 3 bases and J by 8 bases, with 7 bases left in between. The CDR3 length is 10 residues. The germline gives CDR1 GTSNPN, CDR2 SVGIG (reference sequence). This CDR3 is CAWRGREAFF. In nucleotides, the CDR3 is TGTGCCTGGAGGGGCAGGGAAGCTTTCTTT.

In its sample, this clonotype was seen a few times. CDR3 loop: CASSHLLAGGPNPHEQYF. The CDR3 DNA reads as TGCGCCAGCAGCCACCTTCTAGCGGGAGGGCCGAATCCCCACGAGCAGTACTTC. The chain is built from TRBV4-1 and TRBJ2-7; 12 bases map to TRBD2. The CDR3 runs to 18 residues. Germline loops: CDR1 MGHRA, CDR2 YSYEKL. Trimming at V came to 3 bases and at J to 5 bases, leaving 14 bases not matched to a gene.

This clonotype came up a few times. The V call is TRBV5-1, the J call TRBJ2-6; D is ambiguous. CDR3 length equals 16 residues. Germline V lookup: CDR1 SGHRS, CDR2 YFSETQ. Trimming cost V 0 bases and J 3 bases, with 10 bases left between them. CDR3 sequence (DNA): TGCGCCAGCAGCTTGGTGGCGGCAGGTGGGGCCAACGTCCTGACTTTC. Protein sequence: CASSLVAAGGANVLTF.

This clonotype was counted only a few times. This chain connects TRBV2 to TRBJ2-5; tentative D call: TRBD2 (6 bases). Trimming took 5 bases from V and 4 from J, leaving 17 bases between them. The germline V gene encodes CDR1 SNHLY and CDR2 FYNNEI. The CDR3 totals 15 residues. The CDR3 is CASSPLAGQTETQYF. CDR3 coding DNA: TGTGCCAGCAGTCCCTTGGCGGGGCAGACAGAGACCCAGTACTTC.

This clonotype was observed a handful of times. The rearrangement uses TRBV4-3 and TRBJ2-4; 7 bases agree with TRBD2. The CDR3 runs 14 residues. After removal of 1 base from V and 7 bases from J, the junction contained 4 bases not matched to a gene. Germline values: CDR1 LGHNA, CDR2 YSLEER. In DNA, the CDR3 is TGCGCCAGCAGCCAAGGGGGGGGGATGAACATTCAGTACTTC. This translates into CASSQGGGMNIQYF.

This clonotype appeared many times. The gene calls are TRBV10-2 and TRBJ1-5, with 7 nucleotides matching TRBD1. The CDR3 sequence is 14 residues long. Looked up from germline, CDR1 is WSHSY and CDR2 is SAAADI. The V segment lost 4 bases and the J segment 5 bases; nucleotides outside the gene matches: 5. CDR3 nucleotides: TGCGCCAGCAGTGGTGGGACAGCCCATCAGCCCCAGCATTTT. Translating gives CASSGGTAHQPQHF.

This clonotype was detected only a few times. V is TRBV10-3 and J is TRBJ1-1; TRBD1 aligns across 7 bases. CDR3 length: 15 residues. Germline V gene lookup returns CDR1 ENHRY and CDR2 SYGVKD. V lost 5 bases and J lost 0; bases outside the gene matches: 6. The CDR3 DNA reads as TGTGCCATCAGTCCCGGGACAGCGGTGAACACTGAAGCTTTCTTT. Protein sequence: CAISPGTAVNTEAFF.

This clonotype was picked up a small number of times. The genes are TRBV12-3 or TRBV12-4 and TRBJ2-2; 12 bases are a match to TRBD1. With 7 bases clipped from V and 6 bases from J, the junction kept 6 bases outside the gene matches. CDR3 length: 15 amino acids. The CDR3 is CASKPGTGGPGELFF. The CDR3 coding sequence is TGTGCCAGCAAGCCCGGGACAGGGGGCCCCGGGGAGCTGTTTTTT.

The CDR3 sequence is CASRTEGFGRSYTF. The CDR3, as DNA: TGTGCCAGCAGAACCGAGGGGTTCGGTAGAAGCTACACCTTC. The chain carries TRBV6-1 and TRBJ1-2; TRBD1 is a possible D gene (5 bases). Trimming stripped 6 bases from V and 9 bases from J, with 20 bases between. Germline V gene sequence: CDR1 MNHNS, CDR2 SASEGT. The CDR3 totals 14 residues.